These 16 T cell receptor beta chains were all obtained from the same sample, sequenced in a study of OX40 agonist ivuxolimab in advanced cancers. Measured with immunoSEQ multiplex PCR; TCRdb has only the in-frame clones, and not every one. Of more than 35,000 clones listed, 80% to 90% are singletons. This material consisted of CD4+ or CD8+ T cells sorted from blood, taken in a trial of the OX40 agonist ivuxolimab. Source of these receptors: an adult with an advanced solid tumor such as melanoma, head and neck, liver or kidney cancer.

The chain uses TRBV28 and TRBJ2-1; 7 nucleotides match TRBD2. The CDR3 totals 14 residues. In germline, CDR1 is MDHEN, CDR2 SYDVKM. V shed 2 bases, J shed 10 bases, and the junction held 8 bases outside the gene matches. The CDR3 bases are TGTGCCAGCAGTTTAAAGCGTTGGCGGGGGGAGCAGTTCTTC. It encodes CASSLKRWRGEQFF. The whole variable domain, remainder taken from reference TRBV28 and TRBJ2-1, is DVKVTQSSRYLVKRTGEKVFLECVQDMDHENMFWYRQDPGLGLRLIYFSYDVKMKEKGDIPEGYSVSREKKERFSLILESASTNQTSMYLCASSLKRWRGEQFFGPGTRLTVL.

The V gene is TRBV10-3, the J gene TRBJ2-1, with D possibly being TRBD1 (5 bases). The V end was cut by 4 bases, the J end by 6 bases, with 13 bases between. The CDR3 is 14 amino acids. Germline V gene data show CDR1 as ENHRY and CDR2 as SYGVKD. DNA for the CDR3: TGTGCCATCAGTGGACAGATAAGTGTCAATGAGCAGTTCTTC. Protein: CAISGQISVNEQFF.

This sequence joins TRBV5-5 and TRBJ1-5, with 12 bases aligning to TRBD1. Germline CDR1 is SGHKS and CDR2 is YYEKEE (reference sequence). The CDR3 sequence is 16 residues long. Trimming at V came to 0 bases and at J to 5 bases, leaving 3 bases not matched to a gene. The CDR3 here is CASSLGDRGHDQPQHF. In DNA form, the CDR3 reads TGTGCCAGCAGCTTGGGGGACAGGGGGCATGATCAGCCCCAGCATTTT. Full variable domain (outside the CDR3, taken from reference TRBV5-5 and TRBJ1-5): DAGVTQSPTHLIKTRGQQVTLRCSPISGHKSVSWYQQVLGQGPQFIFQYYEKEERGRGNFPDRFSARQFPNYSSELNVNALLLGDSALYLCASSLGDRGHDQPQHFGDGTRLSIL.

The V and J genes are TRBV5-4 and TRBJ1-2, with 7 bases aligning to TRBD1. Germline CDR1 SGHNT, CDR2 YYREEE (reference sequence). With V trimmed by 3 bases and J by 6 bases, 5 bases remained unmatched. CDR3 length: 13 amino acids. The CDR3 coding sequence is TGTGCCAGCAGCTCTGAGGGGGCGGATGGCTACACCTTC. This codes for CASSSEGADGYTF.

The chain joins TRBV6-6 to TRBJ2-7, with D perhaps matching TRBD1 (6 bases). The CDR3 loop spans 14 amino acids. Trimming stripped 6 bases from V and 3 bases from J, with 15 bases between. CDR1 and CDR2 (germline): MNHNY, SVGAGI (reference sequence). Written as DNA, the CDR3 is TGTGCCAGCAGGGCTGGACAGCAAGACTACGAGCAGTACTTC. Its translation is CASRAGQQDYEQYF.

The V and J genes are TRBV5-5 and TRBJ1-5, with unresolved D. This CDR3 is built from 14 residues. The germline gives CDR1 SGHKS, CDR2 YYEKEE (reference sequence). With 0 bases removed from V and 3 bases from J, the gap between germline ends came to 7 bases. The CDR3 spells CASSLGVNNQPQHF. CDR3 nucleotide sequence: TGTGCCAGCAGCTTGGGGGTGAACAATCAGCCCCAGCATTTT.

The chain is built from TRBV28 and TRBJ1-5; D is perhaps TRBD1 (6 bases). V was clipped by 6 bases and J by 5 bases, with 17 bases between them. Germline values: CDR1 MDHEN, CDR2 SYDVKM. The CDR3 length is 15 residues. The CDR3 here is CASRGGFVRDQPQHF. The DNA for the CDR3 is TGTGCCAGCAGGGGGGGCTTCGTGCGGGATCAGCCCCAGCATTTT.

J is TRBJ1-1 and V is TRBV10-3; no clear D gene. With 4 bases removed from V and 4 bases from J, the gap between germline ends came to 16 bases. The length of the CDR3 is 15 residues. Per germline, CDR1 ENHRY and CDR2 SYGVKD. As DNA, the CDR3 is TGTGCCATCAGTGCCTCGGGCTCAATGAGCACTGAAGCTTTCTTT. Translation: CAISASGSMSTEAFF.

The rearrangement uses TRBV10-3 and TRBJ2-5, with TRBD2 matching over 7 bases. This CDR3 has 17 amino acids. The J segment lost 1 base and the V segment lost 3 bases, leaving 11 bases of the junction unmatched. CDR1 is ENHRY, CDR2 SYGVKD, per germline. The CDR3 loop is CAISDPWGGDGQETQYF. The CDR3 DNA reads as TGTGCCATCAGTGATCCTTGGGGGGGTGACGGCCAAGAGACCCAGTACTTC.

Details on this clone: Because it lacks the conserved phenylalanine or tryptophan at the end, this CDR3 is likely a read error. The rearrangement links TRBV2 to TRBJ1-6; the D gene is possibly TRBD1 (6 bases). This CDR3 comprises 13 residues. The germline V gene encodes CDR1 SNHLY and CDR2 FYNNEI. The ends were cut back, 11 bases at V and 10 bases at J, with 18 bases in the middle. CDR3 bases: TGTGCCGGGGGGACAACTCCGGAATCACCCCTCCACCTT. Protein sequence: CAGGTTPESPLHL.

The chain is built from TRBV25-1 and TRBJ2-7, with 7 bases matching TRBD2. The CDR3 totals 15 residues. CDR1 and CDR2 from the germline V gene are MGHDK and SYGVNS. The V segment lost 3 bases and the J segment 3 bases; nucleotides outside the gene matches: 8. The CDR3 nucleotides read TGTGCCAGCAGTGATCTGACGGGAGGTGGCTACGAGCAGTACTTC. Translated, it gives CASSDLTGGGYEQYF.

In its sample, this clone was seen once. This is likely a read error, given that the CDR3 carries no conserved phenylalanine or tryptophan at its end. The chain combines TRBV5-4 with TRBJ1-6, with 9 positions matching TRBD1. CDR1 and CDR2 (germline): SGHNT, YYREEE (reference sequence). The CDR3 is 14 residues long. Losses at the gene ends were 7 bases for V and 5 bases for J; bases not matched to a gene: 4. The CDR3 DNA reads as TGTGCCAGCGGGACAGGGAAAAATAATTCACCCCTCCACCTT. Translation gives CASGTGKNNSPLHL.

The gene calls are TRBV25-1 and TRBJ1-5; D ambiguous. The CDR3 is 11 residues long. Per the germline V gene, CDR1 is MGHDK and CDR2 is SYGVNS. The CDR3, as DNA: TGTGCGCGGAAGGCAAATCAGCCCCAGCATTTT. This translates into CARKANQPQHF. Filled out from reference TRBV25-1 and TRBJ1-5, the complete variable domain reads EADIYQTPRYLVIGTGKKITLECSQTMGHDKMYWYQQDPGMELHLIHYSYGVNSTEKGDLSSESTVSRIRTEHFPLTLESARPSHTSQYLCARKANQPQHFGDGTRLSIL.

The chain is built from TRBV18 and TRBJ2-5; the D is unclear. Germline values: CDR1 KGHSH, CDR2 LQKENI. With 0 bases removed from V and 5 bases from J, the gap between germline ends came to 10 bases. This CDR3 has 14 amino acids. The CDR3 sequence: CASSPPAAWETQYF. CDR3 sequence (DNA): TGTGCCAGCTCACCACCGGCAGCATGGGAGACCCAGTACTTC.

The J gene is TRBJ2-5, the V gene TRBV5-1, with D possibly TRBD1 on 5 matching bases. Trimming removed 3 bases from V and 4 bases from J, with 16 bases in between. CDR3 length equals 15 residues. Germline CDR1 reads SGHRS; CDR2 reads YFSETQ. In DNA form, the CDR3 reads TGCGCCAGCAGCTCCGGTCAGGGTATTGTAGAGACCCAGTACTTC. Protein: CASSSGQGIVETQYF.

Comment on this clone: Other DNA sequences in the sample encode the same CDR3. The chain carries TRBV7-2 and TRBJ2-3; D gene uncertain. This CDR3 is 15 amino acids long. Germline V gene data show CDR1 as SGHTA and CDR2 as FQGNSA. V lost 4 bases and J 0 bases, leaving 11 bases between the germline ends. DNA of the CDR3: TGTGCCAGCAGCTCTTTGACGGGCAGCACAGATACGCAGTATTTT. The encoded protein is CASSSLTGSTDTQYF.